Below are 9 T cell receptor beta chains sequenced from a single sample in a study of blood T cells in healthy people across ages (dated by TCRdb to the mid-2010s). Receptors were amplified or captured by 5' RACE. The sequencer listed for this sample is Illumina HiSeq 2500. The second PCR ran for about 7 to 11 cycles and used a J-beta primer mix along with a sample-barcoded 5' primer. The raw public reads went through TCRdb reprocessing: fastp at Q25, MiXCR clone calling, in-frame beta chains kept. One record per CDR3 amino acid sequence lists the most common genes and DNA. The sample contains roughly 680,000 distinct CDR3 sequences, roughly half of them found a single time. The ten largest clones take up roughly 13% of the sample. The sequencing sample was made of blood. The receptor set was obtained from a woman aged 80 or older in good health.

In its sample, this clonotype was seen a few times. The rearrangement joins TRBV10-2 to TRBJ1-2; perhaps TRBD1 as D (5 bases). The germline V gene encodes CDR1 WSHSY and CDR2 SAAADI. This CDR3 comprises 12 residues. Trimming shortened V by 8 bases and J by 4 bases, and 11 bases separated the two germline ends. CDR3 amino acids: CASGRDAYGYTF. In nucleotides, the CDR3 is TGCGCCAGCGGCAGGGACGCCTATGGCTACACCTTC.

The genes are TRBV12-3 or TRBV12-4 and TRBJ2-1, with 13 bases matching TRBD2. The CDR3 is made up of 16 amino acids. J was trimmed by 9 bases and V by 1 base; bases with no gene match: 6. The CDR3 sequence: CASSLELAGGPVEQFF. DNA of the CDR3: TGTGCCAGCAGTTTAGAACTAGCGGGAGGGCCTGTTGAGCAGTTCTTC.

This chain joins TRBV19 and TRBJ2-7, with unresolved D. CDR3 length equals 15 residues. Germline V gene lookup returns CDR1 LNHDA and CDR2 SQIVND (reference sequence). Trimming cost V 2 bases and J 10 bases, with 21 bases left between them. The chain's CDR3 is CASSIFSDIAPLQYF. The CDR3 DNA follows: TGTGCCAGTAGTATATTTTCCGACATCGCCCCTTTACAGTACTTC.

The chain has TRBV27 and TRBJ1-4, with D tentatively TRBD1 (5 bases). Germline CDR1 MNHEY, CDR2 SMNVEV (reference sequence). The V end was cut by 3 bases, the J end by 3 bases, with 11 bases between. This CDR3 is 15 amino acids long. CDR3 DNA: TGTGCCAGCAGTTTTGGTCGGGACTCTAATGAAAAACTGTTTTTT. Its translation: CASSFGRDSNEKLFF. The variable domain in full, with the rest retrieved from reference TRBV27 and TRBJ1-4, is EAQVTQNPRYLITVTGKKLTVTCSQNMNHEYMSWYRQDPGLGLRQIYYSMNVEVTDKGDVPEGYKVSRKEKRNFPLILESPSPNQTSLYFCASSFGRDSNEKLFFGSGTQLSVL.

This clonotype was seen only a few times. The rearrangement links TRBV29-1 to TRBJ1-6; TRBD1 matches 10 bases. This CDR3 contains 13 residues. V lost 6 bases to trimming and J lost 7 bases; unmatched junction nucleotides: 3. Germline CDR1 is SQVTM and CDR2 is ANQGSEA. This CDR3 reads CSVGQGGNSPLHF. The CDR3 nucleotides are TGCAGCGTCGGACAGGGGGGGAATTCACCCCTCCACTTT.

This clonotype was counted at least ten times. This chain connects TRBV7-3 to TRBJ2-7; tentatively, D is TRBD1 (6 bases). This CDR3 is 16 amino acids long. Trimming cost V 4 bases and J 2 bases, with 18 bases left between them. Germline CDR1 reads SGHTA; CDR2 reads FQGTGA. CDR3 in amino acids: CASSSYDGGGTYEQYF. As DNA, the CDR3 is TGTGCCAGCAGCTCTTACGATGGGGGCGGAACCTACGAGCAGTACTTC.

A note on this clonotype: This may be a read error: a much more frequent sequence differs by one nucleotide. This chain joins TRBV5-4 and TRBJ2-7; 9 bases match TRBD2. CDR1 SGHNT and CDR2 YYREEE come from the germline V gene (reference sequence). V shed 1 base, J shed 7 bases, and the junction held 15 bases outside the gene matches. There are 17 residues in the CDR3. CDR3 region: CASSLLAGGPRYNEQYF. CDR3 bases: TGTGCCAGCAGCTTGCTGGCGGGAGGGCCTCGGTACAATGAGCAGTACTTC.

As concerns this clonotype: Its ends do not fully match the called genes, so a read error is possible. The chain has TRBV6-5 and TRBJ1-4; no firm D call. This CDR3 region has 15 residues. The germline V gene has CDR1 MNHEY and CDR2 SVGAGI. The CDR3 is CVSKTEGLANEKLFF. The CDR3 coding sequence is TGTGTCAGCAAGACCGAAGGTTTGGCTAATGAAAAACTGTTTTTT.

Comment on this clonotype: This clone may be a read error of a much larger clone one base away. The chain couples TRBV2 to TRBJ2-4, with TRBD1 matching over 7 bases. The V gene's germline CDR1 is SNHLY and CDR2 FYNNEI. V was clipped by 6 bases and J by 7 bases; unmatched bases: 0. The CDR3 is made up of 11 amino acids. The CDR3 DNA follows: TGTGCCAGCAGACAGGGGAACATTCAGTACTTC. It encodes CASRQGNIQYF.